This TCR beta chain is from a study of T cell repertoires in cytomegalovirus infection. Study-wide results and limits: Cumulative public TCR beta family frequency identified CMV carriers with the relevant HLA. The response measured ex vivo was dominated by TCR beta clonotypes (HLA-C-restricted and CMV-specific).

V lost 5 bases and J 5 bases, leaving 10 bases between the germline ends. In germline, CDR1 is WNHNN, CDR2 SYGVQD (reference sequence). CDR3 length equals 13 residues. TCRdb re-called the reads through MiXCR, storing one row per CDR3 protein. The sample has roughly 190,000 distinct CDR3 sequences, 8% to 10% seen once; the top ten hold approximately 4.2%. This clonotype was detected ten times or more. Its cognate antigen is unknown. The sequenced sample was PBMCs. The receptor's source is a human donor in good health (CMV status not recorded). Some clones in this sample may be carry-over from other donors' samples. The chain couples TRBV10-1 to TRBJ2-1, with D possibly matching TRBD2 (5 bases). The CDR3 sequence: CASSPSGDNEQFF. DNA of the CDR3: TGCGCCAGCAGTCCCTCCGGGGACAATGAGCAGTTCTTC.